Below, 18 T cell receptor beta chains from the same sample are listed, as sequenced in a study of post-analysis software for immune sequencing data. Regarding the study as a whole: Four or five TRBV segments, including TRBV5-6, TRBV5-1 and TRBV20-1, were more frequent in patients than controls.

Prepared libraries of TCR beta cDNA carried unique molecular identifiers. TCRdb redid the calling of the PCR reads with MiXCR, one entry per CDR3 protein. This sample has some 690,000 distinct CDR3 sequences, with 59% found just once. What these receptors recognize is not known. Sequenced material: blood. These TCRs come from a girl aged 2-15 years with multiple sclerosis.

This rearrangement joins TRBV7-8 to TRBJ2-1, with D perhaps given as TRBD1 or TRBD2 (5 bases each). Trimming stripped 1 base from V and 5 bases from J, with 9 bases between. The CDR3 sequence is 14 residues long. Germline CDR1 and CDR2: SGHVS and FQNEAQ. Here the CDR3 reads CASSLGGRDNEQFF. The DNA for the CDR3 is TGTGCCAGCAGCTTAGGGGGGAGAGACAATGAGCAGTTCTTC.

V gene TRBV4-2 combines with J gene TRBJ2-5, with D perhaps TRBD2 (5 bases). CDR1 and CDR2 (germline): LGHNA, YNFKEQ. The ends were cut back, 0 bases at V and 4 bases at J, with 12 bases in the middle. The CDR3 is made up of 15 amino acids. The CDR3 spells CASSQDPGLGETQYF. The CDR3 nucleotides are TGTGCCAGCAGCCAAGATCCGGGGTTAGGAGAGACCCAGTACTTC.

This sequence joins TRBV7-2 and TRBJ1-2; D gene uncertain. Germline V gene data show CDR1 as SGHTA and CDR2 as FQGNSA. The CDR3 is made up of 17 amino acids. The germline V and J ends were trimmed by 5 bases and 6 bases, with 25 bases remaining between them. Here the CDR3 DNA reads TGTGCCAGCAGCCCACGTATGTTTGGAAAGGTTCTCCATGGCTACACCTTC. Residues: CASSPRMFGKVLHGYTF. The entire variable domain, with the rest obtained from reference TRBV7-2 and TRBJ1-2, is as follows: GAGVSQSPSNKVTEKGKDVELRCDPISGHTALYWYRQSLGQGLEFLIYFQGNSAPDKSGLPSDRFSAERTGGSVSTLTIQRTQQEDSAVYLCASSPRMFGKVLHGYTFGSGTRLTVV.

The chain employs TRBV24-1 and TRBJ1-2; possible D gene TRBD1, 6 bases. Germline CDR1 is KGHDR and CDR2 is SFDVKD. V lost 4 bases and J lost 3, with 8 bases in between. The CDR3 length is 13 residues. In DNA form, the CDR3 reads TGTGCCACCAGTGAGCGGACAGACTATGGCTACACCTTC. Its translation is CATSERTDYGYTF.

The J gene is TRBJ2-4, the V gene TRBV20-1, with D possibly being TRBD1 (5 bases). This CDR3 comprises 14 residues. V lost 4 bases and J lost 1, with 11 bases in between. Per the germline V gene, CDR1 is DFQATT and CDR2 is SNEGSKA (reference sequence). CDR3 amino acids: CSAKSPGAKNIQYF. As DNA, the CDR3 is TGCAGTGCTAAATCCCCAGGGGCCAAAAACATTCAGTACTTC.

This clonotype was observed a few times. This rearrangement joins TRBV20-1 to TRBJ2-3; D possibly corresponds to TRBD1 (5 bases). CDR3 size: 12 residues. The germline V gene encodes CDR1 DFQATT and CDR2 SNEGSKA (reference sequence). The V and J ends lost 5 bases and 7 bases respectively, with 13 bases between them. The CDR3 nucleotides read TGCAGTGCTCTGGACAACTGGAATACGCAGTATTTT. It specifies CSALDNWNTQYF.

This chain joins TRBV5-1 and TRBJ1-2, with D perhaps TRBD1 (5 bases). The CDR3 has 14 residues. V shed 5 bases and J shed 8 bases, with 19 bases lying between them. Germline V CDR1 and CDR2: SGHRS, YFSETQ. The CDR3 spells CASSFETAVGGYTF. DNA for the CDR3: TGCGCCAGCAGTTTTGAGACAGCGGTGGGAGGCTACACCTTC.

This chain uses TRBV6-6 with TRBJ2-3; perhaps TRBD1 as D (6 bases). The CDR3 has 16 amino acids. V lost 7 bases to trimming and J lost 2 bases, with 19 bases between them. CDR1 is MNHNY, CDR2 SVGAGI, per germline (reference sequence). The CDR3 loop is CASKRTASSPTDTQYF. The CDR3 DNA follows: TGTGCCAGCAAACGGACAGCCTCCTCTCCCACAGATACGCAGTATTTT.

The V call is TRBV7-4, the J call TRBJ2-1; unclear D gene. CDR3 length equals 12 residues. Trimming shortened V by 5 bases and J by 7 bases, and 9 bases separated the two germline ends. Germline V gene sequence: CDR1 SGHVT, CDR2 SQSDAQ. CDR3 region: CASSPTINEQFF. DNA of the CDR3: TGTGCCAGCAGCCCCACTATAAATGAGCAGTTCTTC. The full variable domain, completed using reference TRBV7-4 and TRBJ2-1, is GAGVSQSPRYKVAKRGRDVALRCDSISGHVTLYWYRQTLGQGSEVLTYSQSDAQRDKSGRPSGRFSAERPERSVSTLKIQRTEQGDSAVYLCASSPTINEQFFGPGTRLTVL.

V and J are TRBV7-2 and TRBJ2-3, with D perhaps matching TRBD2 (5 bases). Germline CDR1 and CDR2: SGHTA and FQGNSA. V was trimmed by 5 bases and J by 2 bases, leaving 17 bases between them. The CDR3 is made up of 16 amino acids. CDR3: CASSAETGIITDTQYF. In DNA form, the CDR3 reads TGTGCCAGCAGCGCAGAAACGGGGATCATCACAGATACGCAGTATTTT.

This clonotype was recorded a few times. The chain joins TRBV29-1 to TRBJ2-1, with 8 nucleotides matching TRBD1. J gave up 7 bases and V 4 bases, and 12 bases lay outside the gene matches. This CDR3 is built from 15 residues. Germline values: CDR1 SQVTM, CDR2 ANQGSEA. The CDR3 protein is CSVAPRQGTRNEQFF. The CDR3 DNA reads TGCAGCGTTGCCCCAAGACAGGGGACGAGAAATGAGCAGTTCTTC.

The chain uses TRBV5-1 and TRBJ2-5; D may be TRBD1 (5 bases). This CDR3 is built from 13 residues. V lost 5 bases, J lost 5 bases, and 13 bases lay in between. Germline CDR1 SGHRS, CDR2 YFSETQ. The CDR3 DNA follows: TGCGCCAGCAGAAGGACACCACCCGAGACCCAGTACTTC. Amino acid sequence: CASRRTPPETQYF. Full variable domain (rest looked up from reference TRBV5-1 and TRBJ2-5): KAGVTQTPRYLIKTRGQQVTLSCSPISGHRSVSWYQQTPGQGLQFLFEYFSETQRNKGNFPGRFSGRQFSNSRSEMNVSTLELGDSALYLCASRRTPPETQYFGPGTRLLVL.

The genes are TRBV7-9 and TRBJ1-1; D remains unclear. Trimming cost V 4 bases and J 8 bases, with 14 bases left between them. The germline CDR1 and CDR2 sequences are SEHNR and FQNEAQ (reference sequence). The CDR3 has 13 residues. The CDR3 spells CASSSVGQAEAFF. For the CDR3, the DNA is TGTGCCAGCAGCTCGGTAGGGCAGGCGGAAGCTTTCTTT.

This rearrangement joins TRBV7-2 to TRBJ2-3, with 12 bases that match TRBD2. V dropped 5 bases and J dropped 2; count of bases not matched to a gene: 8. The germline CDR1 and CDR2 sequences are SGHTA and FQGNSA. This CDR3 has 17 residues. The chain's CDR3 is CASSLWTSGKYTDTQYF. Here the CDR3 DNA reads TGTGCCAGCAGCCTATGGACTAGCGGGAAGTACACAGATACGCAGTATTTT.

This chain joins TRBV9 and TRBJ1-1; D remains ambiguous. Germline lookup yields CDR1 SGDLS and CDR2 YYNGEE. CDR3 length: 14 residues. Trimming cost V 4 bases and J 3 bases, with 13 bases left between them. The CDR3: CASSSNLGHTEAFF. The CDR3 coding sequence is TGTGCCAGCAGCTCAAATCTCGGACACACTGAAGCTTTCTTT.

The gene calls are TRBV20-1 and TRBJ2-1, with 11 bases lining up with TRBD2. Germline V lookup: CDR1 DFQATT, CDR2 SNEGSKA (reference sequence). V was clipped by 6 bases and J by 0 bases; unmatched bases: 13. CDR3 length: 18 amino acids. CDR3 nucleotides: TGCAGTGCCTTGCGGGATCTAGCGGGAGGTCCCTCCTACAATGAGCAGTTCTTC. Translating it yields CSALRDLAGGPSYNEQFF.

The genes are TRBV10-3 and TRBJ1-1, with a tentative D call TRBD1 (5 bases). V was shortened by 6 bases and J by 1 base, with 12 bases between the two germline ends. The CDR3 extends over 14 amino acids. Germline V lookup: CDR1 ENHRY, CDR2 SYGVKD. The CDR3 DNA is TGTGCCATCAGGGGAGGTACAGGGAACACTGAAGCTTTCTTT. Amino acids: CAIRGGTGNTEAFF.

V and J are TRBV6-6 and TRBJ2-5, with D possibly being TRBD2 (6 bases). Germline V gene lookup returns CDR1 MNHNY and CDR2 SVGAGI (reference sequence). The V gene lost 2 bases and the J gene lost 1 base, with 11 bases spanning the gap. The CDR3 sequence is 15 residues long. As DNA, the CDR3 is TGTGCCAGCAGTTACGCCGCGGGGACCCAAGAGACCCAGTACTTC. It encodes CASSYAAGTQETQYF.